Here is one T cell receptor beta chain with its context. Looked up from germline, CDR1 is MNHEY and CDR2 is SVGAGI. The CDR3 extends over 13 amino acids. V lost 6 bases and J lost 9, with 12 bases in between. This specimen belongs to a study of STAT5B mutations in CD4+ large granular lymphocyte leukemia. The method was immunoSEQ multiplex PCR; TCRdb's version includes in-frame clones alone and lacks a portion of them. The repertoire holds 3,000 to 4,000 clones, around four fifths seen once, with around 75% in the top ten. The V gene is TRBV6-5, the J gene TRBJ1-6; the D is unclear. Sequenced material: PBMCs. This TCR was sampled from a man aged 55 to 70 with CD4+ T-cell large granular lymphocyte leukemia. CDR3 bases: TGTGCCAGCAGCTCCTTGAGTGGTTCACCCCTCCACTTT. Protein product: CASSSLSGSPLHF.